This record covers a single T cell receptor beta chain. The sample originates from a study of blood T cell repertoires in COVID-19. Across the whole study: Acute and convalescent COVID-19 samples came from the United States, Italy and Spain. PBMCs, B-cell-depleted T cells, or T cells were the source of the cDNA or gDNA that made up the material.

V lost 6 bases and J 2 bases, leaving 17 bases between the germline ends. The CDR3 has 16 amino acids. Germline-derived CDR1 and CDR2 are SNHLY and FYNNEI. As originally analysed: Counts of nucleated cells, estimated from reference gene primer amplification, were obtained. Assay: immunoSEQ multiplex PCR; the TCRdb copy retains only in-frame clones and omits some. V and J calls and clone size are as listed in that table; D and trimming were resolved from the DNA. Of 190,000 or so clones in the sample, approximately 79% were seen once. The chain is built from TRBV2 and TRBJ1-5; TRBD1 might be the D (5 bases). The sequenced material came from peripheral blood. The TCR originated in a man between 50 and 59 years old who had recovered from COVID-19. In nucleotides, the CDR3 is TGTGCCAGCAGAGACGCCACCTCGGGGGGCAATCAGCCCCAGCATTTT. This codes for CASRDATSGGNQPQHF.